This T cell receptor (beta chain) is from a study of immune cell composition in non-small cell lung cancer. Study-wide background: Lung adenocarcinoma or squamous carcinoma made up most tumours. Study results and caveats: Adenocarcinomas with higher top tumour-associated clone frequency had more reactive TILs. Smoking pack-years did not significantly correlate with tumour TCR-beta clonality. Clones >0.5% enriched in tumour were rarer in adenocarcinoma (roughly 35%) than squamous (around 75%).

This clone was detected only a few times. Its antigen is not known. The normal lung sample lay at least 3 cm, and maximally far, from the tumour. Data came from immunoSEQ multiplex PCR; TCRdb stores just in-frame clones and leaves some out. The sample carries about 6,100 clones, approximately 71% recorded once. CDR1 is MNHNY and CDR2 is SVGAGI in the germline V gene (reference sequence). The CDR3 covers 14 residues. Trimming removed 4 bases at V and 0 bases at J, with 7 bases between. The receptor comes from a human donor with non-small cell lung cancer. The material sequenced was non-adjacent lung tissue. The V and J genes are TRBV6-6 and TRBJ1-3; no clear D. Here the CDR3 reads CASSLRSSGNTIYF. The DNA for the CDR3 is TGTGCCAGCAGTTTGCGAAGCTCTGGAAACACCATATATTTT.